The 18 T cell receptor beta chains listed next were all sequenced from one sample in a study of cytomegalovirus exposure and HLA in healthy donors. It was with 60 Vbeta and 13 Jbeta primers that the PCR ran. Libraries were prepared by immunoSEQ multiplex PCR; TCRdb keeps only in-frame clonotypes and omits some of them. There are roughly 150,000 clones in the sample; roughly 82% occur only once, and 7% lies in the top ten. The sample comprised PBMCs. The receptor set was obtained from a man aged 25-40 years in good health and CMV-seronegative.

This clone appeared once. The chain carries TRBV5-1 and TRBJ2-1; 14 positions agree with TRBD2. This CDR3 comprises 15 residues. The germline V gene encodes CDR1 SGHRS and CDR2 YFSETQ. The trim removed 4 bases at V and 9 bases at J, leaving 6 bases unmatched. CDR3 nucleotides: TGCGCCAGCAGCCTAAGACTAGCGGGAGGGGGTGAGCAGTTCTTC. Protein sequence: CASSLRLAGGGEQFF.

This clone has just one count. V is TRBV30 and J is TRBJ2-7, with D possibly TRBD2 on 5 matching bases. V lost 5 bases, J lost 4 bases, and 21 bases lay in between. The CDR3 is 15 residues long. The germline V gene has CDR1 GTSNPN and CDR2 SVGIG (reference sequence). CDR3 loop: CAWGLGRSWVYEQYF. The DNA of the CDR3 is TGTGCCTGGGGACTTGGACGTAGTTGGGTATACGAGCAGTACTTC. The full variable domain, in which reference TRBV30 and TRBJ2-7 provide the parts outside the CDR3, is SQTIHQWPATLVQPVGSPLSLECTVEGTSNPNLYWYRQAAGRGLQLLFYSVGIGQISSEVPQNLSASRPQDRQFILSSKKLLLSDSGFYLCAWGLGRSWVYEQYFGPGTRLTVT.

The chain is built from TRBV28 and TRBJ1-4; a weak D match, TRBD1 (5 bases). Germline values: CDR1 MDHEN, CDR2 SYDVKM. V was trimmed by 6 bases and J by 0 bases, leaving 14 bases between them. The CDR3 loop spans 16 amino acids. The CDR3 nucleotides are TGTGCCAGCAGACGCGACAGACTTCCAACTAATGAAAAACTGTTTTTT. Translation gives CASRRDRLPTNEKLFF.

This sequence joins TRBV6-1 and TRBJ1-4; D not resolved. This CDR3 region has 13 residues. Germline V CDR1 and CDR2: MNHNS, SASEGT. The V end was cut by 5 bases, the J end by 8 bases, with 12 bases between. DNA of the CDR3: TGTGCCAGCAGTTTGCGTCCGGGGGAAAAACTGTTTTTT. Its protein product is CASSLRPGEKLFF.

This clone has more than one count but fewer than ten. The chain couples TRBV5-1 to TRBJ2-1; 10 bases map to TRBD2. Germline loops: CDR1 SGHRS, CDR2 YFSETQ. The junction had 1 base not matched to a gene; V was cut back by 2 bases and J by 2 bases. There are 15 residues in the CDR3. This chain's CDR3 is CASSFSGGPYNEQFF. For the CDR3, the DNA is TGCGCCAGCAGCTTTAGCGGGGGGCCCTACAATGAGCAGTTCTTC. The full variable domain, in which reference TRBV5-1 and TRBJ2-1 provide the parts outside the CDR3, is KAGVTQTPRYLIKTRGQQVTLSCSPISGHRSVSWYQQTPGQGLQFLFEYFSETQRNKGNFPGRFSGRQFSNSRSEMNVSTLELGDSALYLCASSFSGGPYNEQFFGPGTRLTVL.

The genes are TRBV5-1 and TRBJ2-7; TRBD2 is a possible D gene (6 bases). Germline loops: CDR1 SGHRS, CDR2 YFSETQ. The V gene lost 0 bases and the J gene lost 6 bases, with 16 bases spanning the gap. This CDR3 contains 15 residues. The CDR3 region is CASSLAAGRGGEQYF. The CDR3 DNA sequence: TGCGCCAGCAGCTTGGCGGCAGGGCGGGGCGGCGAGCAGTACTTC.

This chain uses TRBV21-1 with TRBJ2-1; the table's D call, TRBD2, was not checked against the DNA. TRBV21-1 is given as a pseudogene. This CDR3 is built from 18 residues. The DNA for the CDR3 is TGTGCCAGCAGCAACTCCTGCGGGGGCCTCAGCTCCTACAATGAGCAGTTCTTC. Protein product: CASSNSCGGLSSYNEQFF.

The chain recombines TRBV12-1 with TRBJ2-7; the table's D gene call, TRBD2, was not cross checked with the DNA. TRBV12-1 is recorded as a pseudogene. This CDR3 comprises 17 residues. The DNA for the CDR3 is TGTGCCAGCAGCTTGGGGGCCCAGCGGGAGGACTCCTACGAGCAGTACTTC. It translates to CASSLGAQREDSYEQYF.

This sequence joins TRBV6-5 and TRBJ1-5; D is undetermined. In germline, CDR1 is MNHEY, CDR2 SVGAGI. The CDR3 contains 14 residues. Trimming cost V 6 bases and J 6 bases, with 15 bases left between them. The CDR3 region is CASSLTRRGQPQHF. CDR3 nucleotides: TGTGCCAGCAGCCTAACGAGGCGGGGTCAGCCCCAGCATTTT.

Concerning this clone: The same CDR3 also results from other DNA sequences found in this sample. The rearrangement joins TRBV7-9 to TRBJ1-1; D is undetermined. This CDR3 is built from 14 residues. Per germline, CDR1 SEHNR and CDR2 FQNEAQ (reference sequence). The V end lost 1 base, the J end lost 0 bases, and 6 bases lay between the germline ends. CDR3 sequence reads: CASSLGQLNTEAFF. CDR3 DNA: TGTGCCAGCAGCTTAGGACAACTGAACACTGAAGCTTTCTTT. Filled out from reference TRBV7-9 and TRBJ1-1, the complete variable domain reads DTGVSQNPRHKITKRGQNVTFRCDPISEHNRLYWYRQTLGQGPEFLTYFQNEAQLEKSRLLSDRFSAERPKGSFSTLEIQRTEQGDSAMYLCASSLGQLNTEAFFGQGTRLTVV.

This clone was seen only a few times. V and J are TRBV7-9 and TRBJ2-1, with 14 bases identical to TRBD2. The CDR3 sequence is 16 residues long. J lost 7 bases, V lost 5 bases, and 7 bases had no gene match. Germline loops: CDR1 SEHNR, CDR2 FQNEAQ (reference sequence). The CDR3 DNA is TGTGCCAGCAGCCCTGGGACTAGCGGGAGTATGAATGAGCAGTTCTTC. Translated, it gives CASSPGTSGSMNEQFF.

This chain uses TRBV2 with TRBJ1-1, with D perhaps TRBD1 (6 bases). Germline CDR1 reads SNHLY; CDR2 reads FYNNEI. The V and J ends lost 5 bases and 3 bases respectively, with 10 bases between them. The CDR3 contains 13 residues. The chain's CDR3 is CASSTDSYTEAFF. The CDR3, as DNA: TGTGCCAGCAGTACGGACAGTTACACTGAAGCTTTCTTT. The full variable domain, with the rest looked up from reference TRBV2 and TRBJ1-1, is EPEVTQTPSHQVTQMGQEVILRCVPISNHLYFYWYRQILGQKVEFLVSFYNNEISEKSEIFDDQFSVERPDGSNFTLKIRSTKLEDSAMYFCASSTDSYTEAFFGQGTRLTVV.

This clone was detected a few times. The CDR3 sequence is CASSLRYRDTGEKLFF. In DNA, the CDR3 is TGTGCCAGTAGTCTCAGATACAGGGACACAGGAGAAAAACTGTTTTTT. J is TRBJ1-4 and V is TRBV19; D is perhaps TRBD1 (6 bases). The germline V gene has CDR1 LNHDA and CDR2 SQIVND (reference sequence). This CDR3 comprises 16 residues. Trimming cost V 5 bases and J 8 bases, with 21 bases left between them.

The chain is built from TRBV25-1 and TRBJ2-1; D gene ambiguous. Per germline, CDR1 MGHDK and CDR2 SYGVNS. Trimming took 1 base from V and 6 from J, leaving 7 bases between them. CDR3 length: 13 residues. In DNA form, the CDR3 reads TGTGCCAGCAGTGAATCTAGACTCAATGAGCAGTTCTTC. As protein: CASSESRLNEQFF.

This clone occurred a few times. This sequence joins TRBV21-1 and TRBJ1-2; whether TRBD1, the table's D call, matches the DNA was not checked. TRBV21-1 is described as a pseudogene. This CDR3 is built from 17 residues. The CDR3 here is CASSKESGHHPIYGYTF. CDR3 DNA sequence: TGTGCCAGCAGCAAAGAATCGGGACACCACCCTATCTATGGCTACACCTTC.

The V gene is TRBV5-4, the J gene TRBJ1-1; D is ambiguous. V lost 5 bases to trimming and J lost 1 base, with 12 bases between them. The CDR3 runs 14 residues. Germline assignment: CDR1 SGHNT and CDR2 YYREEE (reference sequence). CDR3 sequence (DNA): TGTGCCAGCAGACATTATACGGGGAACACTGAAGCTTTCTTT. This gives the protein CASRHYTGNTEAFF.

CDR3 nucleotide sequence: TGTGCCAGCAGTGCCAACAGGGTCGGTGATGAAAAACTGTTTTTT. It yields the protein CASSANRVGDEKLFF. This chain uses TRBV25-1 with TRBJ1-4, with D possibly TRBD1 on 6 matching bases. The CDR3 is 15 amino acids. CDR1 is MGHDK and CDR2 is SYGVNS in the germline V gene. V lost 4 bases, J lost 6 bases, and 15 bases lay in between.

Written as DNA, the CDR3 is TGTGCCAGCAGTGTTCAGATGAACACTGAAGCTTTCTTT. The encoded protein is CASSVQMNTEAFF. This chain uses TRBV6-4 with TRBJ1-1; D remains unclear. The CDR3 spans 13 residues. The germline V and J ends were trimmed by 4 bases and 0 bases, with 6 bases remaining between them. Per germline, CDR1 MRHNA and CDR2 SNTAGT.